Following are 4 T cell receptor beta chains from one sample sequenced in a study of control samples from healthy donors and cancer patients. Repertoires were generated with immunoSEQ multiplex PCR, while TCRdb's copy carries only in-frame clones and drops some. The sample consists of approximately 90,000 clones, around nine tenths of them appearing once. The source material was blood. These receptors all come from a man younger than 40 in good health.

The chain has TRBV3-1 (or the pseudogene TRBV3-2) and TRBJ1-1, with D uncertain. The length of the CDR3 is 12 residues. The V end lost 1 base, the J end lost 6 bases, and 6 bases lay between the germline ends. Germline V gene data show CDR1 as LGHDT and CDR2 as YNNKEL (reference sequence). CDR3 sequence: CASSQGAAEAFF. The CDR3 coding sequence is TGTGCCAGCAGCCAAGGAGCGGCTGAAGCTTTCTTT.

The chain combines TRBV2 with TRBJ2-1; 13 bases agree with TRBD2. The CDR3 length is 14 residues. The junction had 2 bases not matched to a gene; V was cut back by 6 bases and J by 6 bases. Germline V CDR1 and CDR2: SNHLY, FYNNEI. CDR3: CASSGTSGVNEQFF. The CDR3 coding sequence is TGTGCCAGCAGCGGGACTAGCGGGGTCAATGAGCAGTTCTTC.

J is TRBJ1-1 and V is TRBV3-1 (or the pseudogene TRBV3-2), with D possibly matching TRBD1 (6 bases). Trimming stripped 4 bases from V and 6 bases from J, with 12 bases between. This CDR3 has 13 residues. The germline CDR1 and CDR2 sequences are LGHDT and YNNKEL (reference sequence). The CDR3 sequence: CASSLPGDPEAFF. CDR3 sequence (DNA): TGTGCCAGCAGCCTCCCAGGGGACCCTGAAGCTTTCTTT.

The V gene is TRBV19, the J gene TRBJ1-2; 8 positions agree with TRBD1. V was pared by 5 bases and J by 2 bases, with 4 bases of the junction left unmatched. From germline, CDR1 is LNHDA and CDR2 SQIVND (reference sequence). The CDR3 is made up of 14 amino acids. DNA of the CDR3: TGTGCCAGTAGTCACAGGGGGGAAAACTATGGCTACACCTTC. Translating it yields CASSHRGENYGYTF. Full variable domain (outside the CDR3, taken from reference TRBV19 and TRBJ1-2): DGGITQSPKYLFRKEGQNVTLSCEQNLNHDAMYWYRQDPGQGLRLIYYSQIVNDFQKGDIAEGYSVSREKKESFPLTVTSAQKNPTAFYLCASSHRGENYGYTFGSGTRLTVV.